A single T cell receptor beta chain is shown here with its context. Its antigen target is currently unknown. No quality values exist for individual bases; no much larger clone is one base distant. These data come from a study of blood T cells in healthy people across ages (dated by TCRdb to the mid-2010s). For context, the study as a whole: In model experiments, roughly one uniquely barcoded TCR beta cDNA molecule per two T cells was captured by template switching. The donors were split into four age groups: young (average around 16 years), middle-aged (roughly 40), aged (over 55) and long-lived (approximately 80). The study measured age-related changes in TCR beta repertoire diversity using deep sequencing normalized with unique cDNA molecular identifiers. Using the same blood draw, the study looked at two additional independent replicas of 1 million unique cDNA reads for two donors, one aged 18 to 29 and the other aged 80 or older. General study outcomes and caveats: Because profiling used bulk unsorted PBMCs, naive and antigen-experienced compartments could not be compared conclusively. Compared with the aged group, the long-lived group had more naive CD4+ T cells, fewer expanded clones and increased TCR diversity, a pattern suggesting age selection. The CMV infection status of donors was not known, potentially confounding age-related changes in expanded clonotypes. Observed TCR beta diversity per million T cells fell roughly linearly with age, and a significant reduction was already apparent by age around 40. Estimates of total diversity from one million sequenced T cells were regarded as lower bounds and underestimates. There was a strong correlation between observed TCR beta diversity and the percentage of naive T cells measured by flow cytometry.

Systemically healthy Caucasian individuals from Russia, some 36 in total and aged about 6 to 95 years, were included as donors. Each donor gave 8.5 to 10 milliliters of peripheral blood, collected into EDTA-treated Vacutainer tubes. Ficoll-Paque density-gradient centrifugation was used to isolate PBMCs, with at least 6.5 million per sample. Total RNA was extracted from PBMCs with Trizol reagent, with at least 5 micrograms obtained per sample. Naive CD45RAhigh/CD27high T cell percentages were measured by flow cytometry on a PBMC aliquot from every donor. The protocol used for the library was 5' RACE. The instrument given in TCRdb is Illumina HiSeq 2500. A second PCR of about 6 to 11 cycles was performed with a sample-barcoded 5' primer and a J-beta primer mix. A template-switch 5' adaptor carrying 12 random nucleotides introduced a unique molecular identifier onto each TCR beta cDNA molecule. Each sample yielded at least 2.5 million CDR3-containing paired-end reads. All of the RNA was converted into first-strand cDNA using the Mint cDNA synthesis kit, with a TRBC-specific oligonucleotide serving as the primer. All cDNA was treated with uracil-DNA glycosylase and then went through a first 18-cycle PCR with the universal primers M1SS and BC2_uni_R. For the original study's pipeline: For normalization, 1 million high-quality reads were randomly selected from each sample, with every read carrying a distinct molecular identifier. Reads sharing molecular identifiers were discarded rather than binned into consensus sequences. MiTCR, run with a Q25 quality threshold and the strictest error-elimination algorithm, handled CDR3 identification, clonotype clustering and error correction. Lower-bound total TCR beta diversity was estimated with a nonparametric unseen species model using Euler transformation. In-frame beta chains were kept once TCRdb had trimmed the public reads at Q25 with fastp and called clones with MiXCR. When rows share a CDR3 protein, they turn into one entry using the most common DNA and genes. The V and J calls follow TCRdb's processing rather than the paper's. A total of about 760,000 distinct CDR3 sequences appear in this sample, 20% to 25% of them only once. The ten largest clones add up to 9.4% of the sample.

V loses 3 bases of germline sequence and J loses 5 bases, and the interval between the two ends is 16 bases. The germline V gene specifies MGHDK as CDR1 and SYGVNS as CDR2. The CDR3 covers 15 residues, taking in both the cysteine and the phenylalanine. CDR3 DNA is the only sequence kept; it has 45 bases, read in frame from the first base. Separately, the same data were catalogued under a study of T cells of mothers and their children. Per that second paper: Donors were nine systemically healthy Caucasian individuals: three mothers and their six children. cDNA synthesis used all of the extracted RNA, with around 1.5 ug of RNA in each 15 ul reaction. In the second PCR, the M1S primer introduced both the sample barcodes and 2-4 random nucleotides. More than 8 million TCR beta CDR3 reads were obtained from each mother, and millions of reads were obtained from each child. TCR recombination output is similarly shaped by thymic selection in related and unrelated pairs, with a minor effect exerted by inherited differences. Normalized repertoire overlap was always found to be slightly, but never significantly, higher in related mother-child pairs than in unrelated mother-child pairs. Persistent microchimeric T cell clones were not detected, at a sensitivity of roughly 100 clones per million clonotypes. The study used deep NGS to compare TCR beta repertoires of mothers and children, seeking features distinguishing related mother-child pairs from unrelated individuals. On average, the children were roughly 10 +/- 4 years old, while the mothers were 40 +/- 4 years old. After adapters were ligated using NEBNext reagents, the libraries underwent 100+100 nt paired-end sequencing on an Illumina HiSeq 2000. Mother and child libraries were prepared a month apart and sequenced in separate runs to prevent cross-contamination. Between roughly 500,000 and 2,000,000 distinct TCR beta clonotypes were identified per donor. Naive TCR beta clonotypes were estimated from low-frequency clonotypes matched to each donor's FACS-determined naive share, without sorting.

The chain is encoded by TRBV25-1 joined to TRBJ1-1, with the D gene uncertain. The sequence was obtained from a boy younger than 18 in good health. Input material: blood. CDR3 sequence: CASSERASGPTEAFF. The DNA sequence follows: TGTGCCAGCAGTGAGAGGGCCTCAGGACCAACTGAAGCTTTCTTT.